Sequencing of this TCR beta chain was carried out in a study of CD8+ T cells in alopecia areata. Study-wide findings and caveats: Greater clonality was observed in lesional scalp samples, especially alopecia totalis/universalis, versus normal scalp.

Note on this clone: Antigen specificity is unknown.

V was pared by 3 bases and J by 4 bases, with 9 bases between. Germline CDR1 reads MNHEY; CDR2 reads SMNVEV (reference sequence). The CDR3 contains 13 residues. Extracted from the samples, RNA was reverse transcribed into cDNA to serve as the sequencing template. Produced via immunoSEQ multiplex PCR; TCRdb's table is partial and in-frame only. The sample has over 150,000 clones, roughly three fifths seen once. The specimen sequenced was CD8+ T cells sorted from blood. The genes are TRBV27 and TRBJ1-1, with D hard to call. This receptor was obtained from a human donor in good health. CDR3 in amino acids: CASSLGKGTEAFF. DNA of the CDR3: TGTGCCAGCAGTTTGGGGAAGGGCACTGAAGCTTTCTTT.